This T cell receptor (beta chain) was profiled in a study of T cell repertoires in cytomegalovirus infection. Overall study context: CMV epitopes used comprised recently identified HLA-C-restricted ones and well-studied HLA-B-restricted ones. Indications of both CMV infection and matching HLA type were provided by public TCR beta signatures. Points from the study as a whole: There were HLA-C-restricted CMV-specific TCR beta clonotypes dominating the ex vivo response. CMV carriers having the relevant HLA were flagged by cumulative public TCR beta family frequency.

MiXCR was run by TCRdb on the reads, yielding one entry per CDR3 protein. The sample has hundreds of thousands of distinct CDR3 sequences; about 42% are singletons. As for this clonotype: Its matching antigen is unknown.

The material was cultured PBMCs, obtained from culture after CMV antigen stimulation. This receptor was identified in a human donor in good health (CMV status not recorded). Some clones in this sample may be carry-over from other donors' samples.

CDR3 residues: CASSETAGTDWALGYTF. As DNA, the CDR3 is TGTGCCAGCAGTGAAACTGCTGGGACCGACTGGGCGCTTGGCTACACCTTC. J is TRBJ1-2 and V is TRBV2; possible D gene TRBD1, 5 bases. Trimming cost V 2 bases and J 7 bases, with 23 bases left between them. This CDR3 is 17 amino acids long. Germline V gene sequence: CDR1 SNHLY, CDR2 FYNNEI.